These T cell receptor beta chains were read from a single sample in a study of immune evolution from preneoplasia to lung adenocarcinoma. The repertoire was sequenced with immunoSEQ multiplex PCR; TCRdb's copy has only in-frame clones and lacks some. The repertoire holds under 45,000 clones, with 65% to 80% as singletons. The source material was FFPE invasive lung adenocarcinoma tissue. Receptor source: a person aged 55 to 70 with lung adenocarcinoma. The CDR3 runs from the conserved cysteine through the conserved F or W. Each record gives: CDR3 DNA, CDR3 protein, V gene, J gene, D gene, clone size. The D gene is left open where the match is weak. Clone size, where shown, is once, few, many, or a class for clones that have expanded.

TGTGCCAGCTCACCCGGGACATTTGGTCCCTACGAGCAGTACTTC,CASSPGTFGPYEQYF,TRBV18,TRBJ2-7,.,once
TGTGCCAGCACCCCACTGGAGGGTTGGGAGACCCAGTACTTC,CASTPLEGWETQYF,TRBV7-8,TRBJ2-5,.,few
TGCGCCAGCAGCTTGGTCCTAGCGGGAGGATCATCCAATGAGCAGTTCTTC,CASSLVLAGGSSNEQFF,TRBV5-1,TRBJ2-1,TRBD2,.
TGCGCCAGCAGCTTGGACCCGAACACAGATACGCAGTATTTT,CASSLDPNTDTQYF,TRBV5-1,TRBJ2-3,.,.
TGTGCCAGCAGCACTTCTAGACAGGGTAACACTGAAGCTTTCTTT,CASSTSRQGNTEAFF,TRBV5-4,TRBJ1-1,TRBD1,.
TGTGCCAGCAGCTTAGTCGGCACTAGCGGGTCTCAAGAGACCCAGTACTTC,CASSLVGTSGSQETQYF,TRBV11-3,TRBJ2-5,TRBD2,.
TGTGCCTGGAGTCTGGAGGGGGACACTGAAGCTTTCTTT,CAWSLEGDTEAFF,TRBV30,TRBJ1-1,.,.
TGTGCCAGCAGTCTAATCACTGAAGCTTTCTTT,CASSLITEAFF,TRBV2,TRBJ1-1,.,once
TGTGCCTGGAGTGCGGGACAGGGGGCTTGGGAGACCCAGTACTTC,CAWSAGQGAWETQYF,TRBV30,TRBJ2-5,TRBD1,.
TGTGCCTGGAGTTGGGAGGCAGATACGCAGTATTTT,CAWSWEADTQYF,TRBV30,TRBJ2-3,.,.
TGTGCCAGCAGAACAGGGGTCTTTAGCACAGATACGCAGTATTTT,CASRTGVFSTDTQYF,TRBV2,TRBJ2-3,TRBD1,.
TGTGCCAGCAGCCCCAACGACCACTTACAAGAGACCCAGTACTTC,CASSPNDHLQETQYF,TRBV7-8,TRBJ2-5,.,.
TGTGCCAGCAGCCGCAACTTTGATTCCGGATACGAGCAGTACTTC,CASSRNFDSGYEQYF,TRBV5-4,TRBJ2-7,.,.
TGTGCCAGCAGGAAAGGACAGGGCAGCTCTGGAAACACCATATATTTT,CASRKGQGSSGNTIYF,TRBV5-5,TRBJ1-3,TRBD1,.
TGTGCCAGCAGCGTCACGCACACCCGGGGGATCTACGAGCAGTACTTC,CASSVTHTRGIYEQYF,TRBV9,TRBJ2-7,.,.
TGTGCCAGTTCGAGGGGGCAGAACACCGGGGAGCTGTTTTTT,CASSRGQNTGELFF,TRBV6-1,TRBJ2-2,TRBD1,once
TGCGCCAGCAGTGAGTCCTTGGTGGAGGATACGCAGTATTTT,CASSESLVEDTQYF,TRBV10-1,TRBJ2-3,.,.
TGTGCCAGCGGGGGACTAGCGGGAGGGGATACGCAGTATTTT,CASGGLAGGDTQYF,TRBV9,TRBJ2-3,TRBD2,.
TGTGCCAGCAGTGGCTTCCGAGGACTAGCCCTCTCCTACGAACAGTACTTC,CASSGFRGLALSYEQYF,TRBV27,TRBJ2-7,TRBD2,.
TGTGCCAGCAGCCTTGCCCCATTGGAGCTGTTTTTT,CASSLAPLELFF,TRBV6-6,TRBJ2-2,.,.
TGCGCCAGCAGCTTGGCCGCGACAGAACGAGGCTACACCTTC,CASSLAATERGYTF,TRBV5-1,TRBJ1-2,.,.
TGTGCCAGCAGTTTAAGAGCCGGGGGAATGTCTGAAGCTTTCTTT,CASSLRAGGMSEAFF,TRBV28,TRBJ1-1,.,.
TGTGCCAGCAGTCGGACTAGCCCGTCCCATGAGCAGTTCTTC,CASSRTSPSHEQFF,TRBV6-5,TRBJ2-1,TRBD2,.
TGTGCCAGCAGCGCAGGGTTTGGCTATGGCTACACCTTC,CASSAGFGYGYTF,TRBV9,TRBJ1-2,.,.